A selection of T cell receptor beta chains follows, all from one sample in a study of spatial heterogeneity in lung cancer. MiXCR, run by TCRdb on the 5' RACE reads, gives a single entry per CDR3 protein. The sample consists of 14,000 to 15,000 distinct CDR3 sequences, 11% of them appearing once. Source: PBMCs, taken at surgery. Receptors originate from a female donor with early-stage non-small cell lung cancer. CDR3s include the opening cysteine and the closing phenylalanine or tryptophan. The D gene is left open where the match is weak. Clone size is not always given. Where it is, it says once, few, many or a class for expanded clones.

TGCGCCAGCAGCTTGGTGGGACAGGGTTTCGAGCAGTACTTC	CASSLVGQGFEQYF	TRBD1	TRBV5-1	TRBJ2-7	few
TGTGCCAGCTCACCCCCACCGGGACAGGGGAGTGGCTACACCTTC	CASSPPPGQGSGYTF	TRBD1	TRBV18	TRBJ1-2	many
TGCGCCAGCAGCTTGGCCGATGGATTTTCAGAGACCCAGTACTTC	CASSLADGFSETQYF	.	TRBV5-1	TRBJ2-5	many
TGTGCCATCAGGGACAGCTCTGGGGCCAACGTCCTGACTTTC	CAIRDSSGANVLTF	.	TRBV10-3	TRBJ2-6	medium-sized
TGTGCCAGCAGTTTTACGACAGGGAACACTGAAGCTTTCTTT	CASSFTTGNTEAFF	.	TRBV11-1	TRBJ1-1	many
TGTACTAGTGGGGACAAGGGGGTCCTGAACACTGAAGCTTTCTTT	CTSGDKGVLNTEAFF	.	TRBV12-5	TRBJ1-1	.
TGCGCCAGCAGCACCGGGTCTCTCCTTGGGGCCAACGTCCTGACTTTC	CASSTGSLLGANVLTF	.	TRBV4-1	TRBJ2-6	many
TGTGCCAGCAGTGGGGCGAGGGTAGGAGAGACCCAGTACTTC	CASSGARVGETQYF	.	TRBV12-3/TRBV12-4	TRBJ2-5	few
TGTGCCAGCAGCCAAGCTAAGTGGGGCGAGCAGTACTTC	CASSQAKWGEQYF	.	TRBV14	TRBJ2-7	.
TGTGCCATCAGTGGCAGGGCCGAGGCCACTGAAGCTTTCTTT	CAISGRAEATEAFF	.	TRBV10-3	TRBJ1-1	many
TGTGCCAGCAGCTTAGGGCAGCCAGGAGGGGATACGCAGTATTTT	CASSLGQPGGDTQYF	.	TRBV7-9	TRBJ2-3	few
TGTGCCAGATGCACAGATACGCAGTATTTT	CARCTDTQYF	.	TRBV12-3/TRBV12-4	TRBJ2-3	.